The sequence of this T cell receptor (beta chain) was determined in a study of cytomegalovirus exposure and HLA in healthy donors. Study results and caveats: There were some public TCRs occurring in many donors, but most TCR sequences were rare. Association of roughly 18,000 TCR beta sequences with HLA alleles was found at 0.05 false discovery rate in a later analysis.

V trimming: 4 bases; J trimming: 4 bases; junction bases outside the gene matches: 4. The CDR3 sequence is 14 residues long. In germline, CDR1 is MDHEN, CDR2 SYDVKM. Use of 60 Vbeta and 13 Jbeta primers characterized the PCR. TCRdb's copy holds only in-frame clones and misses some; the assay was immunoSEQ multiplex PCR. In the table there are about 95,000 clones, approximately 80% of which are singletons. Healthy bone marrow donors formed the donor group. In regard to this clone: Its target is not known.

The TCR originated in a woman in her 70s in good health and CMV-seropositive. This rearrangement joins TRBV28 to TRBJ1-3; 7 bases are a match to TRBD1. The sequenced material came from PBMCs. DNA of the CDR3: TGTGCCAGCAGTTCGACAGGGCGCGGAAACACCATATATTTT. Amino acids: CASSSTGRGNTIYF.